Sequencing of this TCR beta chain was carried out in a study of T cells in Graves' hyperthyroidism and ophthalmopathy. Looking at the study overall: Peripheral blood was taken when the disease was first diagnosed, before any treatment began. General study results and limits: It was a median around 6 months before onset that the model predicted ophthalmopathy.

Notes on this clonotype: As yet, its antigen is unknown.

RNA transcripts were the template for amplifying TCR beta CDR3 regions. The TCR CDR3 first-round RT-PCR relied on the HTBI primer set. Via MiXCR, TCRdb re-called the multiplex PCR reads, giving one row per CDR3 protein. The repertoire holds around 700,000 distinct CDR3 sequences, with roughly 32% as singletons. Germline loops: CDR1 SEHNR, CDR2 FQNEAQ (reference sequence). The CDR3 spans 15 residues. V was pared by 2 bases and J by 1 base, with 10 bases between. Sequencing was carried out using blood. The receptor was isolated from a woman in her forties with Graves' hyperthyroidism. The genes are TRBV7-9 and TRBJ2-3; the D gene is possibly TRBD2 (5 bases). CDR3 in amino acids: CASSLPSGGTDTQYF. CDR3 nucleotide sequence: TGTGCCAGCAGCTTACCGAGCGGCGGCACAGATACGCAGTATTTT.